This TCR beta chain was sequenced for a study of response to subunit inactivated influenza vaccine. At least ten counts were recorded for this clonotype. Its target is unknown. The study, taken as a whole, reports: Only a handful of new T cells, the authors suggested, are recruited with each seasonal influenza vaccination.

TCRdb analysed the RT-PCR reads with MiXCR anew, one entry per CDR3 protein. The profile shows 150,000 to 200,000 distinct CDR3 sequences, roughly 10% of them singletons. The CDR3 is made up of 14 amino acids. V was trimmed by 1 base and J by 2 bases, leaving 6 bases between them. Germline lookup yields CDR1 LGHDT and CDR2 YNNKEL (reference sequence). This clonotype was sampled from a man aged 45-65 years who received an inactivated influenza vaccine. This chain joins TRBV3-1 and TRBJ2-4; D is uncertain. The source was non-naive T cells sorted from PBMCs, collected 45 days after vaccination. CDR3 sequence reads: CASSQGSTKNIQYF. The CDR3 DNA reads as TGTGCCAGCAGCCAAGGGAGTACCAAAAACATTCAGTACTTC.